Each of the 12 T cell receptor beta chains below was sequenced from the same sample in a study of cytotoxic CD8 clonotypes in ibrutinib-treated CLL. Sequencing was performed with immunoSEQ multiplex PCR; in TCRdb, only in-frame clones are kept and a portion is missing. The data hold tens of thousands of clones, with around 70% observed a single time. The material was PBMCs, obtained after 12 months of ibrutinib treatment. The source of these receptors is a human donor with chronic lymphocytic leukemia.

The chain recombines TRBV7-2 with TRBJ2-7, with 9 nucleotides matching TRBD2. The CDR3 contains 16 residues. Germline values: CDR1 SGHTA, CDR2 FQGNSA. Trimming took 1 base from V and 4 from J; bases not matched to a gene: 8. The CDR3 nucleotides are TGTGCCAGCAGCTTAGTTAGTGGCGGGGGGGCTTACGAGCAGTACTTC. Its translation: CASSLVSGGGAYEQYF.

This chain uses TRBV6-4 with TRBJ1-2, with 12 bases identical to TRBD1. Per germline, CDR1 MRHNA and CDR2 SNTAGT. V lost 6 bases and J lost 8; bases outside the gene matches: 7. CDR3 size: 14 residues. For the CDR3, the DNA is TGTGCCAGCAGCCGGGGACAGGGGGCGAAGGGCTACACCTTC. Translating it yields CASSRGQGAKGYTF.

In this sample, this clone turned up a few times. This rearrangement joins TRBV12-5 to TRBJ2-7, with a tentative D call TRBD1 (5 bases). CDR1 LGHNT and CDR2 FRNRAP come from the germline V gene. The CDR3 loop spans 16 amino acids. The V gene lost 5 bases and the J gene lost 3 bases, with 20 bases spanning the gap. CDR3 region: CASGPQGKVECYEQYF. In DNA, the CDR3 is TGTGCTAGTGGTCCTCAGGGAAAGGTGGAATGCTACGAGCAGTACTTC.

The V call is TRBV5-1, the J call TRBJ1-1; weak D call: TRBD1 (5 bases). This CDR3 is 15 amino acids long. V was pared by 0 bases and J by 0 bases, with 9 bases between. Germline CDR1 is SGHRS and CDR2 is YFSETQ. The CDR3 nucleotides read TGCGCCAGCAGCTTGGCGGGACCGATGAACACTGAAGCTTTCTTT. Translating gives CASSLAGPMNTEAFF.

With regard to this clone: The junction departs from germline at one end; a sequencing error may be responsible. The same CDR3 is also encoded by other DNA sequences in this sample. V is TRBV5-4 and J is TRBJ2-2, with TRBD1 matching over 8 bases. Germline lookup yields CDR1 SGHNT and CDR2 YYREEE (reference sequence). The CDR3 runs 15 residues. The CDR3 sequence is CASSLTGVNTGELFF. Here the CDR3 DNA reads TGCGCCAGCAGCTTGACAGGGGTGAACACCGGGGAGCTGTTTTTT.

This clone was seen a few times. The rearrangement uses TRBV4-2 and TRBJ2-1; 7 positions agree with TRBD1. The V gene end was trimmed by 1 base and the J gene end by 7 bases; junction bases not matched to a gene: 7. The germline gives CDR1 LGHNA, CDR2 YNFKEQ. CDR3 size: 15 residues. CDR3 bases: TGTGCCAGCAGCCAAGCGGGACAGCAGGCAAATGAGCAGTTCTTC. Residues: CASSQAGQQANEQFF.

The CDR3 reads CASSYSETSYGYTF. The CDR3 DNA reads as TGTGCCAGCAGTTACTCTGAGACAAGCTATGGCTACACCTTC. The chain uses TRBV6-9 and TRBJ1-2, with D uncertain. The V and J ends lost 3 bases and 4 bases respectively, with 12 bases between them. Per the germline V gene, CDR1 is MNHGY and CDR2 is SVAAGI. The CDR3 length is 14 residues.

V usage is TRBV5-1 and J usage is TRBJ2-2, with D perhaps assigned TRBD1 or TRBD2 (5 bases each). Germline V CDR1 and CDR2: SGHRS, YFSETQ. The CDR3 consists of 15 residues. V was cut by 0 bases and J by 3 bases, with 9 bases left in between. The CDR3: CASSLGTGHTGELFF. The CDR3 coding sequence is TGCGCCAGCAGCTTGGGTACGGGACACACCGGGGAGCTGTTTTTT.

This clone was found once. This chain connects TRBV6-5 to TRBJ2-2; D call uncertain. Germline V gene lookup returns CDR1 MNHEY and CDR2 SVGAGI. The CDR3 loop spans 15 amino acids. Trimming left V 7 bases short and J 8 bases short, with 20 bases between. DNA for the CDR3: TGTGCCAGCACCCTTCTGGGCCTGATCGGAGGGGAGCTGTTTTTT. This gives the protein CASTLLGLIGGELFF.

The DNA of the CDR3 is TGTGCCAGCTCACCACCTGGACAGGATGGCCCGAATCAGTACTTC. Encoded protein: CASSPPGQDGPNQYF. The chain uses TRBV18 and TRBJ2-7, with 7 bases that match TRBD1. This CDR3 has 15 amino acids. In germline, CDR1 is KGHSH, CDR2 LQKENI. V dropped 0 bases and J dropped 10; count of bases not matched to a gene: 12.

V is TRBV2 and J is TRBJ1-1; D remains ambiguous. V was shortened by 4 bases and J by 1 base, with 7 bases between the two germline ends. Germline V lookup: CDR1 SNHLY, CDR2 FYNNEI. The CDR3 sequence is 13 residues long. CDR3 nucleotide sequence: TGTGCCAGCAGTGCGGCAGGGAACACTGAAGCTTTCTTT. This gives the protein CASSAAGNTEAFF.

The chain recombines TRBV5-1 with TRBJ2-5; 8 bases align to TRBD2. V was pared by 0 bases and J by 1 base, with 5 bases of the junction left unmatched. CDR1 is SGHRS and CDR2 is YFSETQ in the germline V gene. The CDR3 sequence is 16 residues long. The CDR3: CASSLDRAGGQETQYF. The CDR3 region has the DNA TGCGCCAGCAGCTTGGATCGTGCGGGGGGCCAAGAGACCCAGTACTTC.